The 22 T cell receptor beta chains presented below share a single source sample, sequenced in a study of identifying expanded T cells in peripheral blood (dated by TCRdb to about 2019). To prepare the library, the immunoSEQ multiplex PCR assay was applied. TCRdb limited this immuneACCESS table to in-frame rearrangements with V and J called. A share of clones is missing; checked studies link under half to unresolved V genes, and the rest is unexplained. The sample profile shows around 60,000 clones; about 85% of them were found once. The leading ten clones occupy about 18% of the sample. The specimen sequenced was blood. Receptors originate from a person aged 18-70 years in good health.

V is TRBV19 and J is TRBJ2-7; 9 nucleotides agree with TRBD1. The CDR3 contains 14 residues. Germline V gene data show CDR1 as LNHDA and CDR2 as SQIVND (reference sequence). Unmatched junction bases numbered 10, after V lost 6 bases and J lost 7 bases. In DNA form, the CDR3 reads TGTGCCAGTAGCCCGAGGACAGGGGCCATGGAGCAGTACTTC. Its translation is CASSPRTGAMEQYF. The complete variable domain, with remaining parts taken from reference TRBV19 and TRBJ2-7, reads DGGITQSPKYLFRKEGQNVTLSCEQNLNHDAMYWYRQDPGQGLRLIYYSQIVNDFQKGDIAEGYSVSREKKESFPLTVTSAQKNPTAFYLCASSPRTGAMEQYFGPGTRLTVT.

The V call is TRBV7-3, the J call TRBJ2-3, with TRBD2 matching 15 bases. Germline CDR1 reads SGHTA; CDR2 reads FQGTGA. CDR3 length: 18 residues. With V trimmed by 5 bases and J by 7 bases, 13 bases remained unmatched. CDR3 region: CASSPRTSGGALTHTQYF. In DNA form, the CDR3 reads TGTGCCAGCAGCCCCAGGACTAGCGGGGGGGCGTTAACTCATACGCAGTATTTT.

The V call is TRBV5-6, the J call TRBJ2-7, with 9 positions matching TRBD1. Looked up from germline, CDR1 is SGHDT and CDR2 is YYEEEE. The CDR3 contains 13 residues. V lost 4 bases and J lost 10; bases outside the gene matches: 9. The DNA for the CDR3 is TGTGCCAGCAGCCGGGACAGGGCTCCGTACCAGTACGTC. Translation: CASSRDRAPYQYV.

The chain carries TRBV10-2 and TRBJ1-5; the D is unclear. There are 14 residues in the CDR3. Germline V gene sequence: CDR1 WSHSY, CDR2 SAAADI. V was clipped by 5 bases and J by 4 bases, with 12 bases between them. The CDR3 here is CASSRNTVNQPQHF. CDR3 sequence (DNA): TGCGCCAGCAGTAGGAATACGGTTAATCAGCCCCAGCATTTT.

The J gene is TRBJ1-1, the V gene TRBV4-2; D unresolved. V dropped 4 bases and J dropped 6 bases, with 18 bases sitting between them. Looked up from germline, CDR1 is LGHNA and CDR2 is YNFKEQ. The CDR3 sequence is 15 residues long. DNA of the CDR3: TGTGCCAGCAGCCCCCACGTCGGGCAGGACTCTGAAGCTTTCTTT. Its translation: CASSPHVGQDSEAFF.

The V and J genes are TRBV6-1 and TRBJ1-2, with D possibly being TRBD1 (5 bases). This CDR3 comprises 14 residues. CDR1 and CDR2 (germline): MNHNS, SASEGT. V dropped 6 bases and J dropped 5 bases, with 16 bases sitting between them. The CDR3 region is CASRKLQTVYGYTF. DNA for the CDR3: TGTGCCAGCAGGAAGCTCCAGACAGTTTATGGCTACACCTTC.

The chain links TRBV11-3 to TRBJ1-5; TRBD1 is a possible D gene (6 bases). The CDR3 extends over 13 amino acids. CDR1 and CDR2 from the germline V gene are SGHNT and YENEEA. V lost 5 bases, J lost 4 bases, and 9 bases lay in between. CDR3 region: CASSRGTNQPQHF. CDR3 in DNA: TGTGCCAGCAGCAGGGGGACAAATCAGCCCCAGCATTTT.

The CDR3: CASSLVGLGWETQYF. The CDR3 nucleotides read TGTGCCAGCAGCTTAGTTGGCCTCGGGTGGGAGACCCAGTACTTC. The J gene is TRBJ2-5, the V gene TRBV7-6; the D is unclear. Trimming took off 1 base at V and 5 bases at J, with 14 bases between the two ends. Germline V CDR1 and CDR2: SGHVS, FNYEAQ. The CDR3 loop spans 15 amino acids.

CDR3 sequence: CASSYTGTGYTF. The CDR3 DNA is TGTGCCAGCAGTTATACAGGGACTGGCTACACCTTC. The rearrangement links TRBV28 to TRBJ1-2, with a weak D call TRBD1 (6 bases). Between the trimmed V and J ends, which lost 4 bases and 7 bases, there was a span of 10 bases. This CDR3 is 12 amino acids long. Germline lookup yields CDR1 MDHEN and CDR2 SYDVKM.

The genes are TRBV6-6 and TRBJ2-2; D is possibly TRBD2 (6 bases). V was shortened by 7 bases and J by 6 bases, with 12 bases between the two germline ends. Germline CDR1 and CDR2: MNHNY and SVGAGI (reference sequence). CDR3 length equals 13 residues. CDR3 sequence (DNA): TGTGCCAGCACCACTAGCCCCCCCGGGGAGCTGTTTTTT. The encoded protein is CASTTSPPGELFF.

The V gene is TRBV19, the J gene TRBJ1-5; 7 bases line up with TRBD1. The CDR3 has 13 residues. CDR1 is LNHDA and CDR2 is SQIVND in the germline V gene (reference sequence). The V gene end was trimmed by 7 bases and the J gene end by 5 bases; junction bases not matched to a gene: 5. The CDR3 nucleotides read TGTGCCAGTACCCTGACAGGGCATCAGCCCCAGCATTTT. It is translated as CASTLTGHQPQHF.

The V and J genes are TRBV6-6 and TRBJ1-1; 7 bases agree with TRBD1. This CDR3 spans 16 amino acids. V trimming: 6 bases; J trimming: 0 bases; junction bases outside the gene matches: 10. Germline-derived CDR1 and CDR2 are MNHNY and SVGAGI (reference sequence). The CDR3 nucleotides are TGTGCCAGCAGACAAACATCGGGACAGCTGAACACTGAAGCTTTCTTT. Translating it yields CASRQTSGQLNTEAFF.

This clone has a single count. The rearrangement links TRBV27 to TRBJ2-4; 8 bases are shared with TRBD1. Germline V lookup: CDR1 MNHEY, CDR2 SMNVEV (reference sequence). This CDR3 comprises 14 residues. V gave up 5 bases and J gave up 6 bases; unmatched junction bases: 6. The CDR3: CASSTQGARNIQYF. The DNA of the CDR3 is TGTGCCAGCAGTACCCAGGGGGCAAGAAACATTCAGTACTTC.

The chain employs TRBV27 and TRBJ1-6, with a weak D call TRBD1 (5 bases). The CDR3 length is 16 residues. Germline CDR1 MNHEY, CDR2 SMNVEV (reference sequence). Trimming removed 3 bases from V and 10 bases from J, with 19 bases in between. CDR3 amino acids: CASSFTISGRASPLHF. As DNA, the CDR3 is TGTGCCAGCAGTTTTACGATTTCGGGCAGGGCCTCACCCCTCCACTTT.

The chain recombines TRBV7-8 with TRBJ1-3, with TRBD1 matching 8 bases. Trimming cost V 5 bases and J 0 bases; bases outside gene matches: 6. The length of the CDR3 is 16 residues. Germline values: CDR1 SGHVS, CDR2 FQNEAQ. The CDR3 DNA follows: TGTGCCAGCAGCCCGCGGGACAGGACCTCTGGAAACACCATATATTTT. This codes for CASSPRDRTSGNTIYF.

About this clone: It is unclear where the CDR3 begins or ends on the DNA, so no DNA is shown, and the CDR3 is as TCRdb lists it. V gene TRBV1 combines with J gene TRBJ2-3; the tabulated D call, TRBD2, remains unverified against the DNA. TRBV1 is noted as a pseudogene. The length of the CDR3 is 19 amino acids, counting both ends. This chain's CDR3 is CTSSQDLVGVAGGTDTQYF.

V usage is TRBV6-5 and J usage is TRBJ1-5; no definite D call. Germline CDR1 MNHEY, CDR2 SVGAGI. This CDR3 is built from 13 residues. V gave up 2 bases and J gave up 0 bases, with 2 bases separating them. The CDR3 bases are TGTGCCAGCAGTTACGATAGCAATCAGCCCCAGCATTTT. Translating gives CASSYDSNQPQHF.

The V gene is TRBV6-5, the J gene TRBJ2-4; possibly TRBD2 for D (6 bases). The V and J ends lost 7 bases and 7 bases respectively, with 20 bases between them. The CDR3 covers 15 residues. Germline CDR1 reads MNHEY; CDR2 reads SVGAGI. CDR3 in amino acids: CASTEHRREVNIQYF. CDR3 nucleotide sequence: TGTGCCAGCACCGAACACAGGAGGGAGGTGAACATTCAGTACTTC.

This clone was counted once. The chain is built from TRBV19 and TRBJ1-1; the match to TRBD1 covers 7 bases. The CDR3 extends over 13 amino acids. Per the germline V gene, CDR1 is LNHDA and CDR2 is SQIVND (reference sequence). V was clipped by 3 bases and J by 6 bases; unmatched bases: 4. CDR3 residues: CASSIVQGAEAFF. As DNA, the CDR3 is TGTGCCAGTAGTATTGTCCAGGGGGCTGAAGCTTTCTTT. Combining the CDR3 with reference TRBV19 and TRBJ1-1 gives the whole variable domain DGGITQSPKYLFRKEGQNVTLSCEQNLNHDAMYWYRQDPGQGLRLIYYSQIVNDFQKGDIAEGYSVSREKKESFPLTVTSAQKNPTAFYLCASSIVQGAEAFFGQGTRLTVV.

The chain uses TRBV19 and TRBJ1-1; 7 bases align to TRBD1. This CDR3 region has 13 residues. The V segment lost 7 bases and the J segment 5 bases; nucleotides outside the gene matches: 7. Germline V gene sequence: CDR1 LNHDA, CDR2 SQIVND (reference sequence). CDR3 amino acids: CASTLDRATEAFF. In nucleotides, the CDR3 is TGTGCCAGTACCTTAGACAGGGCGACTGAAGCTTTCTTT.

The rearrangement uses TRBV11-2 and TRBJ2-7; 7 nucleotides line up with TRBD2. The germline gives CDR1 SGHAT, CDR2 FQNNGV. The V and J ends lost 5 bases and 4 bases, in that order; junction bases with no gene match: 2. The length of the CDR3 is 12 residues. The CDR3, as DNA: TGTGCCAGCAGCATGGGGGGGTACGAGCAGTACGTC. It is translated as CASSMGGYEQYV.

In this sample, this clone turned up a few times. The rearrangement joins TRBV2 to TRBJ1-2; D is unclear. CDR1 is SNHLY and CDR2 is FYNNEI in the germline V gene. Trimming pared 1 base from V and 10 bases from J, leaving 10 bases between. This CDR3 has 12 amino acids. This CDR3 is CASSEEAVAYTF. CDR3 nucleotides: TGTGCCAGCAGTGAAGAGGCAGTGGCCTACACCTTC.